The sample holds a few counts of the clone carrying this T cell receptor beta chain. As yet, its antigen is unknown. This entry comes from a study of beta chain features in type 1 diabetes. The isolated RNA, all of it, was reverse transcribed, so expressed TCRB transcripts were what got sequenced. The read count averaged roughly 3.5 million across naive, central memory and regulatory T cell samples. The data were produced by immunoSEQ multiplex PCR, yet TCRdb's version contains in-frame clones alone and is incomplete. This table holds 130,000 to 150,000 clones, about 13% found once. There are 13 residues in the CDR3. Germline values: CDR1 ENHRY, CDR2 SYGVKD. The germline V and J ends were trimmed by 8 bases and 5 bases, with 15 bases remaining between them. General study findings and limits: VDJ junctions from patients with type 1 diabetes contained fewer insertions and more deletions. Moderately but significantly shorter TCRB CDR3s were found in Type 1 diabetes patients in all four CD4+ subsets. Sampled from patients, naive, central memory and Treg TCRB repertoires appeared more similar than those sampled from healthy donors.

Cells sorted by CD45RO/CCR7/CD25/CD127/CD95/CD27 comprised CD4+ naive, central memory, regulatory and stem cell-like memory cells. The specimen was central memory CD4+ T cells from blood. The receptor was derived from a man aged 18 to 29 with type 1 diabetes. The chain joins TRBV10-3 to TRBJ1-1, with D uncertain. This CDR3 reads CAISVGMDTEAFF. CDR3 coding DNA: TGTGCCATCTCTGTTGGGATGGATACTGAAGCTTTCTTT.